The 22 T cell receptor beta chains below were found in one sample sequenced in a study of response to subunit inactivated influenza vaccine. One entry per CDR3 protein results from TCRdb running MiXCR on the RT-PCR reads. The sample records some 540,000 distinct CDR3 sequences, roughly 25% being singletons. This sample also appeared in a second study, on T cells expressing NK-cell markers. As reported in that work: TCR beta libraries carry UMIs added by 5'RACE template switching.

The starting material was CD4+ T cells sorted from PBMCs, obtained roughly 13 days after vaccination. All receptors derive from a man aged 45-65 years who received an inactivated influenza vaccine.

The CDR3 nucleotides are TGTGCCAGCTCACCACCGAGGCAGATATCCTACAATGAGCAGTTCTTC. It specifies CASSPPRQISYNEQFF. V usage is TRBV18 and J usage is TRBJ2-1; D remains unclear. This CDR3 is built from 16 residues. Trimming took off 0 bases at V and 1 base at J, with 10 bases between the two ends. The germline V gene has CDR1 KGHSH and CDR2 LQKENI. Looking up the rest from reference TRBV18 and TRBJ2-1 gives the full variable domain: NAGVMQNPRHLVRRRGQEARLRCSPMKGHSHVYWYRQLPEEGLKFMVYLQKENIIDESGMPKERFSAEFPKEGPSILRIQQVVRGDSAAYFCASSPPRQISYNEQFFGPGTRLTVL.

This clonotype was observed a handful of times. This sequence joins TRBV28 and TRBJ2-7; D is tentatively TRBD1 or TRBD2 (6 bases each). Germline CDR1 reads MDHEN; CDR2 reads SYDVKM. The length of the CDR3 is 15 residues. V was shortened by 7 bases and J by 5 bases, with 21 bases between the two germline ends. CDR3 bases: TGTGCCAGCACTACACCGGCCAGGGGAGGTGACGAGCAGTACTTC. This codes for CASTTPARGGDEQYF.

This clonotype occurred a few times. The genes are TRBV11-2 and TRBJ2-6, with a weak D call TRBD2 (6 bases). The CDR3 contains 16 residues. V dropped 5 bases and J dropped 2 bases, with 13 bases sitting between them. From germline, CDR1 is SGHAT and CDR2 FQNNGV. The chain's CDR3 is CASSLRGNPGANVLTF. The CDR3 DNA sequence: TGTGCCAGCAGCCTACGGGGGAACCCTGGGGCCAACGTCCTGACTTTC.

This clonotype has a handful of counts. This CDR3 is CASSSTSGKKTQYF. CDR3 coding DNA: TGTGCCAGCAGTTCGACTAGCGGGAAGAAGACCCAGTACTTC. This chain uses TRBV28 with TRBJ2-5; TRBD2 matches at 11 bases. Germline values: CDR1 MDHEN, CDR2 SYDVKM. Trimming took 4 bases from V and 6 from J; bases not matched to a gene: 4. The CDR3 length is 14 residues. Drawing the rest from reference TRBV28 and TRBJ2-5, the complete variable domain is DVKVTQSSRYLVKRTGEKVFLECVQDMDHENMFWYRQDPGLGLRLIYFSYDVKMKEKGDIPEGYSVSREKKERFSLILESASTNQTSMYLCASSSTSGKKTQYFGPGTRLLVL.

V usage is TRBV20-1 and J usage is TRBJ1-2; D unresolved. CDR3 length equals 16 residues. V was trimmed by 0 bases and J by 1 base, leaving 15 bases between them. Germline CDR1 is DFQATT and CDR2 is SNEGSKA (reference sequence). The CDR3 region has the DNA TGCAGTGCTAGAGACCTCAACCTAACTAGTAACTATGGCTACACCTTC. This codes for CSARDLNLTSNYGYTF.

In this sample, this clonotype turned up many times. The chain employs TRBV29-1 and TRBJ2-1, with 12 positions matching TRBD1. The V segment lost 3 bases and the J segment 7 bases; nucleotides outside the gene matches: 7. The CDR3 spans 15 residues. Looked up from germline, CDR1 is SQVTM and CDR2 is ANQGSEA. The CDR3 region has the DNA TGCAGCGTTGAGTTCGGGACAGGGGGCTTAAATGAGCAGTTCTTC. Translating gives CSVEFGTGGLNEQFF.

This clonotype was seen a handful of times. V and J are TRBV18 and TRBJ1-1; TRBD1 aligns across 7 bases. The CDR3 covers 18 residues. The V gene's germline CDR1 is KGHSH and CDR2 LQKENI. V lost 5 bases and J lost 5; bases outside the gene matches: 20. The CDR3 loop is CASSSVADSDRPGTEAFF. CDR3 bases: TGTGCCAGCTCATCAGTCGCCGATTCGGACAGGCCCGGGACTGAAGCTTTCTTT. The whole variable domain, remainder taken from reference TRBV18 and TRBJ1-1, is NAGVMQNPRHLVRRRGQEARLRCSPMKGHSHVYWYRQLPEEGLKFMVYLQKENIIDESGMPKERFSAEFPKEGPSILRIQQVVRGDSAAYFCASSSVADSDRPGTEAFFGQGTRLTVV.

This clonotype was counted once. The chain carries TRBV6-2 or TRBV6-3 and TRBJ1-5, with TRBD1 matching 10 bases. The CDR3 is 18 amino acids. CDR1 MNHEY and CDR2 SVGEGT come from the germline V gene. V gave up 0 bases and J gave up 2 bases; unmatched junction bases: 7. The CDR3 sequence: CASSYSGTGVLGNQPQHF. CDR3 coding DNA: TGTGCCAGCAGTTACTCCGGGACAGGGGTACTTGGCAATCAGCCCCAGCATTTT.

This clonotype has just a few counts. The chain links TRBV29-1 to TRBJ2-3; possible D gene TRBD2, 5 bases. The CDR3 is 14 residues long. V lost 5 bases to trimming and J lost 5 bases, with 17 bases between them. CDR1 SQVTM and CDR2 ANQGSEA come from the germline V gene. This CDR3 reads CSVPAGIYGDTQYF. CDR3 DNA: TGCAGCGTTCCTGCCGGGATCTACGGAGATACGCAGTATTTT.

CDR3 in DNA: TGTGCCAGCAGTCGTATGTGGGGGCGCAATGAGCAGTTCTTC. Amino acids: CASSRMWGRNEQFF. The chain employs TRBV28 and TRBJ2-1; TRBD1 might be the D (6 bases). V lost 5 bases, J lost 6 bases, and 14 bases lay in between. In germline, CDR1 is MDHEN, CDR2 SYDVKM. CDR3 length equals 14 residues.

This chain connects TRBV7-2 to TRBJ2-3; the D call may be TRBD1 or TRBD2 (6 bases each). The V and J ends lost 3 bases and 0 bases respectively, with 13 bases between them. CDR3 length: 16 residues. Germline assignment: CDR1 SGHTA and CDR2 FQGNSA. This chain's CDR3 is CASSFGGGPSTDTQYF. CDR3 DNA: TGTGCCAGCAGCTTCGGGGGCGGGCCTAGCACAGATACGCAGTATTTT. The complete variable domain, with remaining parts taken from reference TRBV7-2 and TRBJ2-3, reads GAGVSQSPSNKVTEKGKDVELRCDPISGHTALYWYRQSLGQGLEFLIYFQGNSAPDKSGLPSDRFSAERTGGSVSTLTIQRTQQEDSAVYLCASSFGGGPSTDTQYFGPGTRLTVL.

V and J are TRBV2 and TRBJ2-1; D unresolved. V dropped 6 bases and J dropped 9 bases, with 18 bases sitting between them. This CDR3 spans 14 amino acids. The germline CDR1 and CDR2 sequences are SNHLY and FYNNEI. CDR3 in amino acids: CASRSEGRWSEQFF. The DNA for the CDR3 is TGTGCCAGCAGGTCCGAAGGTCGATGGAGTGAGCAGTTCTTC.

The chain couples TRBV7-2 to TRBJ2-7; TRBD1 aligns across 9 bases. Germline lookup yields CDR1 SGHTA and CDR2 FQGNSA. The length of the CDR3 is 14 residues. Losses at the gene ends were 5 bases for V and 6 bases for J; bases not matched to a gene: 8. The CDR3 DNA reads TGTGCCAGCAGCCAGGGGGACAGGGTGAGCGAGCAGTACTTC. Translated: CASSQGDRVSEQYF.

This clonotype was observed a few times. The gene calls are TRBV5-6 and TRBJ2-7; 7 positions agree with TRBD1. Germline V gene sequence: CDR1 SGHDT, CDR2 YYEEEE. With 4 bases clipped from V and 3 bases from J, the junction kept 7 bases outside the gene matches. The CDR3 has 14 amino acids. The CDR3 spells CASSIGQEGYEQYF. CDR3 nucleotides: TGTGCCAGCAGCATTGGACAGGAAGGCTACGAGCAGTACTTC.

This clonotype was detected ten times or more. This sequence joins TRBV12-3 or TRBV12-4 and TRBJ2-5, with 9 bases that match TRBD2. This CDR3 region has 14 residues. J lost 7 bases, V lost 5 bases, and 8 bases had no gene match. The CDR3 region is CASSDSGRGGTQYF. Here the CDR3 DNA reads TGTGCCAGCAGTGATAGCGGGAGAGGGGGGACCCAGTACTTC.

This clonotype appeared a few times. The chain has TRBV20-1 and TRBJ1-2; 8 bases fit TRBD1. This CDR3 spans 13 amino acids. V shed 2 bases, J shed 2 bases, and the junction held 1 base outside the gene matches. CDR1 is DFQATT and CDR2 is SNEGSKA in the germline V gene (reference sequence). The CDR3 region is CSARRTGNYGYTF. The CDR3 nucleotides read TGCAGTGCTAGAAGGACAGGGAACTATGGCTACACCTTC.

V gene TRBV10-2 combines with J gene TRBJ1-5; TRBD1 might be the D (5 bases). The CDR3 has 14 amino acids. CDR1 and CDR2 (germline): WSHSY, SAAADI. Trimming took 6 bases from V and 0 from J, leaving 9 bases between them. The CDR3 here is CASRKQASNQPQHF. CDR3 coding DNA: TGCGCCAGCAGGAAACAGGCTAGCAATCAGCCCCAGCATTTT.

This clonotype was detected only a few times. The V call is TRBV25-1, the J call TRBJ2-5; D is possibly TRBD1 or TRBD2 (5 bases each). The CDR3 extends over 14 amino acids. Germline CDR1 and CDR2: MGHDK and SYGVNS. Trimming stripped 4 bases from V and 3 bases from J, with 12 bases between. CDR3 DNA sequence: TGTGCCAGCAGTGGATGGCAGGGAGAAGAGACCCAGTACTTC. Translating it yields CASSGWQGEETQYF.

CDR3: CATSDPAGPQSSYNEQFF. The CDR3 region has the DNA TGTGCCACCAGTGATCCAGCGGGGCCCCAGAGCTCCTACAATGAGCAGTTCTTC. The chain links TRBV24-1 to TRBJ2-1; TRBD2 agrees at 7 bases. J was trimmed by 0 bases and V by 3 bases; bases with no gene match: 10. Germline V CDR1 and CDR2: KGHDR, SFDVKD. The CDR3 totals 18 residues.

This clonotype was detected many times. V and J are TRBV5-1 and TRBJ2-5; weak D call: TRBD2 (5 bases). V was shortened by 6 bases and J by 3 bases, with 12 bases between the two germline ends. CDR1 is SGHRS and CDR2 is YFSETQ in the germline V gene. This CDR3 contains 13 residues. This CDR3 is CASTSGNEETQYF. DNA for the CDR3: TGCGCCAGCACGTCCGGGAACGAAGAGACCCAGTACTTC.

This rearrangement joins TRBV12-3 or TRBV12-4 to TRBJ2-3; 8 bases fit TRBD1. With V trimmed by 8 bases and J by 3 bases, 10 bases remained unmatched. The CDR3 contains 15 residues. CDR3 protein: CASRYRTGFTDTQYF. CDR3 nucleotide sequence: TGTGCCAGCCGCTACCGGACAGGGTTTACAGATACGCAGTATTTT.

This clonotype came up a few times. Here the CDR3 DNA reads TGTGCCAGCACCCAAGCGGCTGGGGTCGTGGAGACCCAGTACTTC. It encodes CASTQAAGVVETQYF. The chain carries TRBV5-8 and TRBJ2-5, with D perhaps TRBD2 (5 bases). The CDR3 consists of 15 residues. V was cut by 6 bases and J by 5 bases, with 20 bases left in between. Per germline, CDR1 SGHTS and CDR2 YDEGEE.